A single sample is the source of the 27 T cell receptor beta chains below, sequenced in a study of OX40 agonist ivuxolimab in advanced cancers. Libraries were prepared by immunoSEQ multiplex PCR; TCRdb keeps only in-frame clonotypes and omits some of them. Of about 19,000 clones in the sample, nearly 85% were seen once. Sequences were derived from CD4+ or CD8+ T cells sorted from blood, sampled in a trial of the OX40 agonist ivuxolimab. Receptors originate from an adult with an advanced solid tumor such as melanoma, head and neck, liver or kidney cancer.

J is TRBJ2-5 and V is TRBV28; 7 nucleotides match TRBD1. Germline lookup yields CDR1 MDHEN and CDR2 SYDVKM. The CDR3 is 16 amino acids. V trimming: 4 bases; J trimming: 5 bases; junction bases outside the gene matches: 13. The CDR3 bases are TGTGCCAGCAGTTCGCCCGGGACAGTCAGATTGGAGACCCAGTACTTC. Amino acid sequence: CASSSPGTVRLETQYF.

The table lists this clone with a count of one. The gene calls are TRBV5-1 and TRBJ2-7; the D is unclear. V gave up 0 bases and J gave up 4 bases, with 8 bases separating them. Germline V CDR1 and CDR2: SGHRS, YFSETQ. The CDR3 has 13 amino acids. This chain's CDR3 is CASSLGTDYEQYF. The CDR3 DNA is TGCGCCAGCAGCTTGGGGACGGATTACGAGCAGTACTTC.

The chain has TRBV7-9 and TRBJ1-2; D gene ambiguous. The CDR3 extends over 14 amino acids. Trimming took off 1 base at V and 4 bases at J, with 10 bases between the two ends. The germline CDR1 and CDR2 sequences are SEHNR and FQNEAQ (reference sequence). The CDR3 protein is CASSLVRSSYGYTF. For the CDR3, the DNA is TGTGCCAGCAGCTTAGTCAGGAGTTCCTATGGCTACACCTTC.

DNA of the CDR3: TGTGCCAGCAGCTTATATGACAGTGGTATCCACGAGCAGTACTTC. Its protein is CASSLYDSGIHEQYF. This chain links TRBV7-6 with TRBJ2-7; TRBD1 might be the D (5 bases). V gave up 2 bases and J gave up 5 bases, with 16 bases separating them. Germline CDR1 is SGHVS and CDR2 is FNYEAQ. The CDR3 is 15 amino acids.

The chain couples TRBV19 to TRBJ2-1; D perhaps matches TRBD2 (6 bases). CDR1 is LNHDA, CDR2 SQIVND, per germline (reference sequence). Trimming pared 6 bases from V and 6 bases from J, leaving 12 bases between. The CDR3 consists of 13 residues. The CDR3 DNA reads TGTGCCAGTAGCTGGGACTCGGGCAATGAGCAGTTCTTC. Translated: CASSWDSGNEQFF.

This chain joins TRBV2 and TRBJ2-7; possibly TRBD1 for D (6 bases). Trimming removed 3 bases from V and 0 bases from J, with 21 bases in between. CDR3 length: 18 residues. Germline V gene lookup returns CDR1 SNHLY and CDR2 FYNNEI. CDR3 region: CASSDFGTGQSRSYEQYF. The CDR3 DNA reads TGTGCCAGCAGTGATTTTGGTACTGGACAGAGCCGCTCCTACGAGCAGTACTTC.

This clone was seen a few times. This sequence joins TRBV30 and TRBJ1-2, with D uncertain. V was shortened by 1 base and J by 8 bases, with 11 bases between the two germline ends. This CDR3 comprises 12 residues. The germline gives CDR1 GTSNPN, CDR2 SVGIG (reference sequence). CDR3 protein: CAWSGRVGGYTF. The CDR3 DNA follows: TGTGCCTGGAGTGGGAGGGTAGGAGGCTACACCTTC.

The rearrangement joins TRBV6-5 to TRBJ2-1; 7 nucleotides align to TRBD2. This CDR3 has 15 amino acids. V shed 4 bases, J shed 4 bases, and the junction held 7 bases outside the gene matches. The germline CDR1 and CDR2 sequences are MNHEY and SVGAGI. The CDR3 DNA sequence: TGTGCCAGCAGTTCCGTTCCAGCGGGGTACAATGAGCAGTTCTTC. It yields the protein CASSSVPAGYNEQFF.

This chain connects TRBV28 to TRBJ2-2; the D is unclear. This CDR3 contains 12 residues. Trimming removed 8 bases at V and 8 bases at J, with 12 bases between. CDR1 is MDHEN, CDR2 SYDVKM, per germline. The CDR3 spells CASCARRGELFF. DNA for the CDR3: TGTGCCAGCTGCGCCCGTCGAGGGGAGCTGTTTTTT. Complete variable domain (other parts from reference TRBV28 and TRBJ2-2): DVKVTQSSRYLVKRTGEKVFLECVQDMDHENMFWYRQDPGLGLRLIYFSYDVKMKEKGDIPEGYSVSREKKERFSLILESASTNQTSMYLCASCARRGELFFGEGSRLTVL.

This clone was seen a handful of times. CDR3 coding DNA: TGTGCCAGCAGCGTAGGGCAGGCTAGTTCACCCCTCCACTTT. Translating it yields CASSVGQASSPLHF. The J gene is TRBJ1-6, the V gene TRBV9; D unresolved. The germline CDR1 and CDR2 sequences are SGDLS and YYNGEE. Trimming took 0 bases from V and 9 from J, leaving 10 bases between them. The CDR3 is made up of 14 amino acids.

For the CDR3, the DNA is TGTGCCAGCAGGATGAGTAGTTACACTGAAGCTTTCTTT. Its translation is CASRMSSYTEAFF. The chain joins TRBV6-6 to TRBJ1-1, with D uncertain. Looked up from germline, CDR1 is MNHNY and CDR2 is SVGAGI (reference sequence). The CDR3 runs 13 residues. V gave up 6 bases and J gave up 3 bases, with 11 bases separating them.

This chain connects TRBV29-1 to TRBJ2-3, with 8 bases that match TRBD2. The germline gives CDR1 SQVTM, CDR2 ANQGSEA. The junction had 10 bases not matched to a gene; V was cut back by 4 bases and J by 4 bases. The CDR3 sequence is 15 residues long. CDR3 amino acids: CSVVETGGQADTQYF. The CDR3 nucleotides are TGCAGCGTTGTGGAAACGGGGGGGCAGGCAGATACGCAGTATTTT.

V and J are TRBV6-5 and TRBJ2-2; D gene unclear. Germline CDR1 MNHEY, CDR2 SVGAGI. The CDR3 contains 14 residues. The V and J ends lost 2 bases and 4 bases respectively, with 8 bases between them. DNA for the CDR3: TGTGCCAGCAGTTACCTGGAAAGCACCGGGGAGCTGTTTTTT. The encoded protein is CASSYLESTGELFF.

V and J are TRBV4-1 and TRBJ2-5, with D unclear. From germline, CDR1 is MGHRA and CDR2 YSYEKL. V was shortened by 4 bases and J by 4 bases, with 4 bases between the two germline ends. CDR3 size: 11 residues. CDR3 nucleotide sequence: TGCGCCAGCAGCCGGGCAGAGACCCAGTACTTC. It codes for CASSRAETQYF.

The chain has TRBV6-5 and TRBJ2-2; TRBD1 aligns across 7 bases. Germline-derived CDR1 and CDR2 are MNHEY and SVGAGI. CDR3 length: 13 residues. The V segment lost 6 bases and the J segment 4 bases; nucleotides outside the gene matches: 2. The CDR3 sequence: CASRGTATGELFF. In DNA, the CDR3 is TGTGCCAGCAGAGGGACAGCCACCGGGGAGCTGTTTTTT.

The V gene is TRBV14, the J gene TRBJ2-1; no firm D call. This CDR3 is 14 amino acids long. Deletions cut 0 bases from V and 10 bases from J, with 13 bases between. Germline V gene sequence: CDR1 SGHDN, CDR2 FVKESK. In nucleotides, the CDR3 is TGTGCCAGCAGCCAAGACTTGACGGTTGCGGAGCAGTTCTTC. Encoded protein: CASSQDLTVAEQFF.

This chain links TRBV13 with TRBJ1-1; D perhaps matches TRBD1 (5 bases). The CDR3 has 15 residues. The V and J ends lost 4 bases and 0 bases respectively, with 12 bases between them. Germline V CDR1 and CDR2: PRHDT, FYEKMQ (reference sequence). The CDR3 DNA is TGTGCCAGCAGCTCGCGAGGGGTAATGAACACTGAAGCTTTCTTT. This gives the protein CASSSRGVMNTEAFF.

This clone was counted once. The chain recombines TRBV20-1 with TRBJ2-3; D not certain. Trimming left V 6 bases short and J 3 bases short, with 4 bases between. Germline CDR1 and CDR2: DFQATT and SNEGSKA (reference sequence). CDR3 length: 10 amino acids. CDR3 loop: CSATTDTQYF. CDR3 DNA: TGCAGTGCAACAACAGATACGCAGTATTTT.

The chain links TRBV28 to TRBJ2-7; maybe TRBD1 (6 bases). The CDR3 spans 15 residues. In germline, CDR1 is MDHEN, CDR2 SYDVKM. V lost 6 bases to trimming and J lost 1 base, with 16 bases between them. DNA of the CDR3: TGTGCCAGCAGCGAAAGGAAGACAGGATCCTACGAGCAGTACTTC. It is translated as CASSERKTGSYEQYF. Complete variable domain (other parts from reference TRBV28 and TRBJ2-7): DVKVTQSSRYLVKRTGEKVFLECVQDMDHENMFWYRQDPGLGLRLIYFSYDVKMKEKGDIPEGYSVSREKKERFSLILESASTNQTSMYLCASSERKTGSYEQYFGPGTRLTVT.

The rearrangement uses TRBV25-1 and TRBJ2-3, with D uncertain. Germline CDR1 reads MGHDK; CDR2 reads SYGVNS. Trimming stripped 8 bases from V and 5 bases from J, with 11 bases between. This CDR3 comprises 12 residues. The CDR3 sequence is CASDGRGDTQYF. DNA of the CDR3: TGTGCCAGCGACGGCAGAGGAGATACGCAGTATTTT.

The chain employs TRBV19 and TRBJ2-7; 9 bases align to TRBD1. V was pared by 5 bases and J by 5 bases, with 10 bases of the junction left unmatched. The CDR3 runs to 15 residues. Germline V gene lookup returns CDR1 LNHDA and CDR2 SQIVND (reference sequence). The CDR3 region has the DNA TGTGCCAGTAGTCCCTTTGGACAGGGGAACCACGAGCAGTACTTC. Protein product: CASSPFGQGNHEQYF.

The chain has TRBV23-1 and TRBJ1-5; D is undetermined. TRBV23-1 qualifies as an ORF whose function is uncertain. The CDR3 spans 18 residues. V lost 0 bases, J lost 0 bases, and 15 bases lay in between. Here the CDR3 reads CASSQSGRKIYSNQPQHF. CDR3 sequence (DNA): TGCGCCAGCAGTCAATCAGGGCGGAAAATTTATAGCAATCAGCCCCAGCATTTT.

In this sample, this clone turned up once. The J gene is TRBJ2-5, the V gene TRBV2, with 10 bases fitting TRBD2. The germline V gene encodes CDR1 SNHLY and CDR2 FYNNEI. The CDR3 is made up of 16 amino acids. V was pared by 8 bases and J by 1 base, with 10 bases of the junction left unmatched. The CDR3 loop reads CASLPLAGATQETQYF. The CDR3 DNA reads TGTGCCAGCCTGCCCCTAGCGGGGGCGACCCAAGAGACCCAGTACTTC.

This clone was seen more than once but under ten times. The J gene is TRBJ1-6, the V gene TRBV7-3, with D uncertain. Trimming stripped 1 base from V and 10 bases from J, with 11 bases between. The CDR3 extends over 14 amino acids. Germline V gene lookup returns CDR1 SGHTA and CDR2 FQGTGA. Here the CDR3 DNA reads TGTGCCAGCAGCTTAAGCCCCACCGGCTCACCCCTCCACTTT. Translated: CASSLSPTGSPLHF. Together with reference TRBV7-3 and TRBJ1-6, the CDR3 gives the full variable domain: GAGVSQTPSNKVTEKGKYVELRCDPISGHTALYWYRQSLGQGPEFLIYFQGTGAADDSGLPNDRFFAVRPEGSVSTLKIQRTERGDSAVYLCASSLSPTGSPLHFGNGTRLTVT.

The CDR3 reads CASSSGLGPGSYEQYF. The CDR3 DNA is TGCGCCAGCAGTTCCGGGCTGGGTCCGGGTTCCTACGAGCAGTACTTC. This chain uses TRBV5-1 with TRBJ2-7; D unclear. The length of the CDR3 is 16 residues. V was shortened by 5 bases and J by 1 base, with 19 bases between the two germline ends. Germline lookup yields CDR1 SGHRS and CDR2 YFSETQ.

The sample holds one count of this clone. The rearrangement joins TRBV5-1 to TRBJ2-7; 8 bases are shared with TRBD1. CDR1 and CDR2 from the germline V gene are SGHRS and YFSETQ. CDR3 length: 14 amino acids. With 0 bases clipped from V and 5 bases from J, the junction kept 4 bases outside the gene matches. CDR3 amino acids: CASSLGDRSHEQYF. The DNA of the CDR3 is TGCGCCAGCAGCTTGGGGGACAGGTCCCACGAGCAGTACTTC.

The J gene is TRBJ2-3, the V gene TRBV7-8; 7 positions match TRBD1. This CDR3 is built from 15 residues. Germline V CDR1 and CDR2: SGHVS, FQNEAQ. J lost 3 bases, V lost 2 bases, and 5 bases had no gene match. CDR3 bases: TGTGCCAGCAGCTTATTAGAGGGGGCAACAGATACGCAGTATTTT. It is translated as CASSLLEGATDTQYF.